Listed below are T cell receptor beta chains from one sample, sequenced in a study of immune evolution from preneoplasia to lung adenocarcinoma. This table comes from immunoSEQ multiplex PCR, and its TCRdb copy is limited to in-frame clones, with some not included. Of 35,000 to 40,000 clones listed, 74% were seen once; the top ten hold approximately 6.5%. Sequencing was done on a sample of FFPE invasive lung adenocarcinoma tissue. The source is a person between 55 and 69 years old with lung adenocarcinoma. The CDR3 runs from the conserved cysteine through the conserved F or W. D genes are given only for firm matches. The size of a clone is reported for some rows only, either as once, few or many, or as a class for expanded clones.

CDR3,DNA,V,D,J,size
CASSFKQGLDYEQYF,TGTGCCAGCAGCTTCAAACAGGGGCTCGACTACGAGCAGTACTTC,TRBV12-1,NA,TRBJ2-7,NA
CASSLAGTNFATNEKLFF,TGTGCCAGCAGTTTAGCCGGGACAAACTTCGCAACTAATGAAAAACTGTTTTTT,TRBV28,NA,TRBJ1-4,NA
CASSLGSGRRETQYF,TGTGCCAGCAGTTTAGGTAGCGGGAGAAGGGAGACCCAGTACTTC,TRBV28,TRBD2,TRBJ2-5,NA
CASYETGPGNTIYF,TGTGCCAGCTATGAGACAGGGCCCGGAAACACCATATATTTT,TRBV2,TRBD1,TRBJ1-3,NA
CASRWEGSTEAFF,TGTGCCAGCAGGTGGGAGGGGAGCACTGAAGCTTTCTTT,TRBV6-1,NA,TRBJ1-1,NA
CASSENRYQPQHF,TGTGCCAGCAGTGAAAACAGATATCAGCCCCAGCATTTT,TRBV6-4,NA,TRBJ1-5,NA
CASSLGQGYSYEQYF,TGTGCCAGTAGTCTGGGACAGGGATACTCCTACGAGCAGTACTTC,TRBV19,TRBD1,TRBJ2-7,NA
CASSLNPGTDQPQHF,TGCGCCAGCAGCTTGAATCCTGGGACAGACCAGCCCCAGCATTTT,TRBV5-1,TRBD1,TRBJ1-5,NA
CASSLVGGFPGQQETQYF,TGTGCCAGCAGCTTAGTAGGGGGATTTCCGGGACAGCAAGAGACCCAGTACTTC,TRBV7-2,TRBD1,TRBJ2-5,NA
CASSSNIRNTEAFF,TGTGCCAGCAGTTCGAACATTCGGAACACTGAAGCTTTCTTT,TRBV27,NA,TRBJ1-1,once
CAWSVGGKTGNEQYF,TGTGCCTGGAGTGTAGGAGGAAAGACAGGTAACGAGCAGTACTTC,TRBV30,NA,TRBJ2-7,NA
CASSLSQSGGTEAFF,TGTGCCAGCAGCTTGAGCCAGTCTGGGGGCACTGAAGCTTTCTTT,TRBV5-4,NA,TRBJ1-1,NA
CASSLDRPANYGYTF,TGTGCCAGCAGTCTGGACAGGCCAGCTAACTATGGCTACACCTTC,TRBV6-1,TRBD1,TRBJ1-2,few
CASTGQGAAGELFF,TGTGCCAGCACCGGACAGGGGGCCGCCGGGGAGCTGTTTTTT,TRBV9,TRBD1,TRBJ2-2,NA
CASSLGRGLGDTQYF,TGTGCCAGCAGCTTAGGTCGCGGGCTGGGGGATACGCAGTATTTT,TRBV7-2,NA,TRBJ2-3,NA
CASSPGTGGRDGYTF,TGTGCCAGCAGCCCAGGGACAGGGGGCAGGGATGGCTACACCTTC,TRBV11-1,TRBD1,TRBJ1-2,NA
CASSSGTDTQYF,TGTGCCAGCAGCTCCGGCACAGATACGCAGTATTTT,TRBV7-3,NA,TRBJ2-3,NA
CASSAQTGNTIYF,TGTGCCAGCAGTGCTCAGACGGGAAACACTATATATTTT,TRBV28,NA,TRBJ1-3,once
CASSLRGQAEFF,TGTGCCAGCAGTTTACGAGGACAGGCAGAGTTCTTC,TRBV28,TRBD1,TRBJ2-1,medium-sized
CASSWTGTGYEQYF,TGCGCCAGCAGCTGGACAGGGACCGGCTACGAGCAGTACTTC,TRBV5-1,TRBD1,TRBJ2-7,NA
CASSKGTGGEKLFF,TGTGCCAGCAGCAAGGGTACTGGGGGTGAAAAACTGTTTTTT,TRBV9,NA,TRBJ1-4,NA
CASSPGRYPGPQHF,TGCGCCAGCAGCCCTGGCCGATATCCGGGGCCCCAGCATTTT,TRBV4-1,NA,TRBJ1-5,NA
CAWSWRTGSSVSNQPQHF,TGTGCCTGGAGTTGGCGGACAGGGTCCTCGGTCAGCAATCAGCCCCAGCATTTT,TRBV30,TRBD1,TRBJ1-5,NA
CASTRGGGAGGGAQYF,TGTGCCAGTACTCGAGGGGGAGGAGCGGGAGGGGGTGCGCAGTATTTT,TRBV19,TRBD2,TRBJ2-3,once
CASSAGLAGNTDTQYF,TGTGCCAGCAGTGCCGGACTAGCGGGAAACACAGATACGCAGTATTTT,TRBV6-4,TRBD2,TRBJ2-3,NA
CASSLGTQETQYF,TGTGCCAGCAGCTTGGGCACCCAAGAGACCCAGTACTTC,TRBV5-4,NA,TRBJ2-5,few
CASSEGNQPQHF,TGTGCCAGCAGTGAAGGGAATCAGCCCCAGCATTTT,TRBV2,NA,TRBJ1-5,once
CASGVAYSQFF,TGTGCCAGCGGGGTGGCATACTCACAGTTCTTC,TRBV28,NA,TRBJ2-1,NA
CASSLDRVNNEQFF,TGCGCCAGCAGCTTGGACAGGGTCAACAATGAGCAGTTCTTC,TRBV5-1,NA,TRBJ2-1,NA
CASSHGDRDNEKLFF,TGTGCCAGCAGCCACGGAGACAGGGATAATGAAAAACTGTTTTTT,TRBV11-2,TRBD1,TRBJ1-4,many
CASSLRPNQGGSNQPQHF,TGCGCCAGCAGCTTGCGACCTAATCAGGGGGGTAGCAATCAGCCCCAGCATTTT,TRBV5-1,TRBD1,TRBJ1-5,few
CASSRLADGELFF,TGTGCCAGCAGTCGACTAGCAGACGGGGAGCTGTTTTTT,TRBV6-1,TRBD2,TRBJ2-2,NA
CASRKGSAGNTIYF,TGTGCCAGCAGAAAGGGGAGCGCCGGAAACACCATATATTTT,TRBV7-2,NA,TRBJ1-3,NA
CASSPAGRGLYEQYF,TGTGCCAGCAGCCCCGCCGGCAGGGGCCTGTACGAGCAGTACTTC,TRBV5-4,NA,TRBJ2-7,NA
CASSQDTRPDYEQYF,TGTGCCAGCAGCCAAGATACGCGACCAGACTACGAGCAGTACTTC,TRBV4-2,NA,TRBJ2-7,NA
CASSLTSLAGGLGTDTQYF,TGTGCCAGCAGCTTAACGTCTCTAGCGGGAGGCCTGGGCACAGATACGCAGTATTTT,TRBV7-3,TRBD2,TRBJ2-3,NA
CASSVVEPNEQFF,TGTGCCAGCAGCGTAGTCGAACCCAATGAGCAGTTCTTC,TRBV9,NA,TRBJ2-1,NA
CASSYTWTDAYEQYF,TGTGCCAGCAGTTACACGTGGACAGACGCCTACGAGCAGTACTTC,TRBV6-6,NA,TRBJ2-7,NA
CASSPPGIAETQYF,TGTGCCAGCAGCCCACCCGGAATAGCAGAGACCCAGTACTTC,TRBV7-9,NA,TRBJ2-5,NA
CSASQETQYF,TGCAGTGCTAGTCAGGAGACCCAGTACTTC,TRBV20-1,NA,TRBJ2-5,NA
CASRLTSGPPNEQFF,TGTGCCAGCAGACTGACTAGCGGACCACCCAATGAGCAGTTCTTC,TRBV5-6,TRBD2,TRBJ2-1,few
CASSLAGTAYGYTF,TGCGCCAGCAGCTTGGCGGGGACAGCATATGGCTACACCTTC,TRBV5-1,TRBD1,TRBJ1-2,NA